Listed below are T cell receptor beta chains from one sample, sequenced in a study of CD8 T cells in ankylosing spondylitis. TCRdb fed the 5' RACE reads into MiXCR, producing one record per CDR3 protein. The top ten clones hold just over 0.5% of a sample with about 800,000 distinct CDR3 sequences, about an eighth of them seen once. The source material was blood, either unsorted or a sorted T cell fraction (not recorded which). The receptor set was obtained from a male donor with ankylosing spondylitis. The CDR3 runs from the conserved cysteine through the conserved F or W.

TRBV11-2	16	TRBJ2-2	CASSPGQGIGTGELFF
TRBV7-9	16	TRBJ2-4	CASRPGQGGDKNIQYF
TRBV28	12	TRBJ1-2	CASSSLPYGYTF
TRBV28	13	TRBJ2-3	CASSFGGRYTQYF
TRBV7-7	16	TRBJ2-5	CASSPIRLRGQETQYF
TRBV4-2	13	TRBJ1-3	CASAQGSGNTIYF
TRBV20-1	11	TRBJ2-7	CSPRQGYEQYF
TRBV28	14	TRBJ2-7	CASSVPGPSYEQYF
TRBV5-5	15	TRBJ2-1	CASSLDISAYNEQFF
TRBV7-8	17	TRBJ2-5	CASSLAQAAGVGETQYF
TRBV10-3	13	TRBJ1-1	CAIRRGLNTEAFF
TRBV15	15	TRBJ2-7	CATSRGGGINYEQYF
TRBV6-5	12	TRBJ2-7	CASTGWNYEQYF
TRBV2	13	TRBJ1-1	CASSEREGTEAFF
TRBV15	14	TRBJ1-2	CATMNPGRGYGYTF